The T cell receptor (beta chain) under discussion was sequenced for a study of vaccination and CD4 T cells after COVID-19. Study in general: Some control cultures received a CEFX pool, which served as the positive control. Others received an HIV-1 Nef pool or no peptide.

CDR3 size: 14 residues. Trimming pared 7 bases from V and 9 bases from J, leaving 22 bases between. Germline V gene lookup returns CDR1 DFQATT and CDR2 SNEGSKA (reference sequence). This clonotype is deemed medium-sized (0.01 to 0.1%). The antigen is unknown. Indicated treatment: approximately nine-day PBMC culture with coronavirus spike peptide pools or control peptides (ViraFEST assay). The unexposed donor provided CD4+ T cells, which were taken before the COVID-19 pandemic (2011-2018). The Oncomine TCR Beta short-read assay sequenced DNA from cultured CD4+ T cells. Cultures of CD4+ T cells served as the source for extracting genomic DNA. TCRdb itself ran the PCR reads through MiXCR, one entry per CDR3 protein. The sample yields thousands of distinct CDR3 sequences, around 42% seen once. Whole-study results and caveats: Clonotypes reactive to SARS-CoV-2 had a median that went up from approximately 21 to 38, but not significantly.

The chain links TRBV20-1 to TRBJ1-5, with no clear D. The material sequenced was CD4+ T cells from blood, cultured in vitro. The TCR was taken from a human donor in good health. CDR3 loop: CSGIDGPVGRPQHF. In nucleotides, the CDR3 is TGCAGTGGGATAGATGGGCCGGTTGGACGGCCCCAGCATTTT.